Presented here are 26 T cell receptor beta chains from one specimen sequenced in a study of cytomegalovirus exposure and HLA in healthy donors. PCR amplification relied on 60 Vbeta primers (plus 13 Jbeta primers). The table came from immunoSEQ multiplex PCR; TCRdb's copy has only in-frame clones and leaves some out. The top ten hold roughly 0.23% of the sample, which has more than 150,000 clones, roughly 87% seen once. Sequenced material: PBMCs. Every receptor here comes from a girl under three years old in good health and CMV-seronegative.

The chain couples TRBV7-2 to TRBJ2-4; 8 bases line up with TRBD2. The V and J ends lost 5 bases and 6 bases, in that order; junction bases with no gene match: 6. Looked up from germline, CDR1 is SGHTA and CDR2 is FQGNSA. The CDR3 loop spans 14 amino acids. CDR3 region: CASSRPLAGNIQYF. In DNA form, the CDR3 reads TGTGCCAGCAGCCGACCCCTAGCGGGAAACATTCAGTACTTC.

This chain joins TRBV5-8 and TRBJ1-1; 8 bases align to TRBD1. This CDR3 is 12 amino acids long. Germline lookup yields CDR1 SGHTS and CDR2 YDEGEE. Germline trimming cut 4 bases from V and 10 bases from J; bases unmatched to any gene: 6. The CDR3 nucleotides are TGTGCCAGCAGCCCCCCACAGGGGGGAGCTTTCTTT. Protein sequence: CASSPPQGGAFF.

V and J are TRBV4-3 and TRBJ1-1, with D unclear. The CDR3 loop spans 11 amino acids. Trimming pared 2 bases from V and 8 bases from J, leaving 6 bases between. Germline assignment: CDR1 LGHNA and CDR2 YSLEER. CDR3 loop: CASSQFEEAFF. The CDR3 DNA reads TGCGCCAGCAGCCAATTCGAGGAAGCTTTCTTT.

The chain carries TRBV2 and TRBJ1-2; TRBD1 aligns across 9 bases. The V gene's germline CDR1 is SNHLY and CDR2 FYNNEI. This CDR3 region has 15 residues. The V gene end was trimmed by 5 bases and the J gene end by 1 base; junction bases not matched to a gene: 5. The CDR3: CASSHPGQGNYGYTF. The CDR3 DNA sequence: TGTGCCAGCAGTCACCCGGGACAGGGTAACTATGGCTACACCTTC.

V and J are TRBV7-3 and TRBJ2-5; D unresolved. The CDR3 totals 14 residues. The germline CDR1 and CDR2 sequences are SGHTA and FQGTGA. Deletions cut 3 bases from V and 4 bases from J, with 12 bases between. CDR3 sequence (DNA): TGTGCCAGCAGCTTGGGCCCAGAACGAGAGACCCAGTACTTC. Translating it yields CASSLGPERETQYF.

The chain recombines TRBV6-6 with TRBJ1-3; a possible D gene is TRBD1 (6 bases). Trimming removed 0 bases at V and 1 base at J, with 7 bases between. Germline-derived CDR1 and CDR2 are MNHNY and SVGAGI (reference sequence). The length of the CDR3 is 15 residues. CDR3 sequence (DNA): TGTGCCAGCAGTTACTCTACAGGGTCTGGAAACACCATATATTTT. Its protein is CASSYSTGSGNTIYF.

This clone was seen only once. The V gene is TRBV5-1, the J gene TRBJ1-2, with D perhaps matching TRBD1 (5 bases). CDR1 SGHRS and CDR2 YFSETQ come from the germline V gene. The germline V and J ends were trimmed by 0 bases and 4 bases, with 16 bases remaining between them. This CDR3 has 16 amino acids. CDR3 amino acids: CASSLVSGRQLYGYTF. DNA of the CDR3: TGCGCCAGCAGCTTGGTTTCCGGGCGACAGCTCTATGGCTACACCTTC.

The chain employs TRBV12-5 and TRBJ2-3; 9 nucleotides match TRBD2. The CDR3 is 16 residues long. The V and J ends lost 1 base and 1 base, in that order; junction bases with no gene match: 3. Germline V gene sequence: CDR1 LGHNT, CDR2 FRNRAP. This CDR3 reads CASGLGLAGGTDTQYF. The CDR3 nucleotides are TGTGCTAGTGGTTTGGGCTTAGCGGGGGGCACAGATACGCAGTATTTT.

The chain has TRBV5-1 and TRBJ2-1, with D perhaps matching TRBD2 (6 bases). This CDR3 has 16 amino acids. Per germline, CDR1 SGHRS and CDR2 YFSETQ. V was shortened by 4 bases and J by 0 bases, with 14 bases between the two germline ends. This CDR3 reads CASSPGLGSSYNEQFF. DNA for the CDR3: TGCGCCAGCAGCCCGGGACTCGGGAGCTCCTACAATGAGCAGTTCTTC.

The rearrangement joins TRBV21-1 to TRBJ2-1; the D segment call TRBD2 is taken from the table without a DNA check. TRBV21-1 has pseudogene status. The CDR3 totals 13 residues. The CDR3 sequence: CASSKVWGGEQFF. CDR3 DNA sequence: TGTGCCAGCAGCAAAGTATGGGGGGGTGAGCAGTTCTTC.

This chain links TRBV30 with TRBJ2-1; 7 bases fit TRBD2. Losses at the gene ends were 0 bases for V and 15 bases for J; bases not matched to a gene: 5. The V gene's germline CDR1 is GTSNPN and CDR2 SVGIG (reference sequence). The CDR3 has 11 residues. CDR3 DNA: TGTGCCTGGAGTGTACTCGCGGGGGTGTTCTTC. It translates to CAWSVLAGVFF. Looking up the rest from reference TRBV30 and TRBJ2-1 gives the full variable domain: SQTIHQWPATLVQPVGSPLSLECTVEGTSNPNLYWYRQAAGRGLQLLFYSVGIGQISSEVPQNLSASRPQDRQFILSSKKLLLSDSGFYLCAWSVLAGVFFGPGTRLTVL.

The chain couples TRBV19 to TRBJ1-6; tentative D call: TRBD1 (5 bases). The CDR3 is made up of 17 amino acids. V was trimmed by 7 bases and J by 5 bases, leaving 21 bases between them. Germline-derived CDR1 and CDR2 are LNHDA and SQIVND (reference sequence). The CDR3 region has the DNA TGTGCCAGTACTGTCAGGCCAGCGGGACGAGATAATTCACCCCTCCACTTT. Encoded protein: CASTVRPAGRDNSPLHF. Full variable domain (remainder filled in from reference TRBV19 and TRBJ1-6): DGGITQSPKYLFRKEGQNVTLSCEQNLNHDAMYWYRQDPGQGLRLIYYSQIVNDFQKGDIAEGYSVSREKKESFPLTVTSAQKNPTAFYLCASTVRPAGRDNSPLHFGNGTRLTVT.

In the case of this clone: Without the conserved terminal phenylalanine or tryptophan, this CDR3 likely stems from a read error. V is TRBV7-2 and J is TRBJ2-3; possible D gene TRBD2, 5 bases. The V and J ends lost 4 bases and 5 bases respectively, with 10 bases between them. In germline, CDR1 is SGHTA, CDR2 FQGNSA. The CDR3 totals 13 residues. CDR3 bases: TGTGCCAGCAGCTCATATGCGGGAGATACGCAGTATCTT. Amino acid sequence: CASSSYAGDTQYL.

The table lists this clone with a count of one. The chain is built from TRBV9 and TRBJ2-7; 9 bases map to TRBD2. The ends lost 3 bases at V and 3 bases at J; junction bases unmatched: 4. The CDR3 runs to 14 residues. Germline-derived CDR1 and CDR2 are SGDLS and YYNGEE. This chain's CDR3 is CASSASGARYEQYF. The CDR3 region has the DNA TGTGCCAGCAGCGCTAGCGGGGCGCGCTACGAGCAGTACTTC. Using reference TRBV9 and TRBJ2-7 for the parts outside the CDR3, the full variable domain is DSGVTQTPKHLITATGQRVTLRCSPRSGDLSVYWYQQSLDQGLQFLIQYYNGEERAKGNILERFSAQQFPDLHSELNLSSLELGDSALYFCASSASGARYEQYFGPGTRLTVT.

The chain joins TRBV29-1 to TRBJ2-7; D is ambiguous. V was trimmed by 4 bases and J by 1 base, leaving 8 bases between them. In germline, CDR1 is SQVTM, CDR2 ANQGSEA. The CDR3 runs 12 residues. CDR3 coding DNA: TGCAGCGTTGCCGGTGAATCCTACGAGCAGTACTTC. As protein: CSVAGESYEQYF.

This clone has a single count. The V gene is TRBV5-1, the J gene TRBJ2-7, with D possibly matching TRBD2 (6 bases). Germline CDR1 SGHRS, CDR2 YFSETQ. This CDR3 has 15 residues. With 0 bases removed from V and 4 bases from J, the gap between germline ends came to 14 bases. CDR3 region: CASSLARELPYEQYF. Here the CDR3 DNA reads TGCGCCAGCAGCTTGGCCCGGGAGCTTCCTTACGAGCAGTACTTC.

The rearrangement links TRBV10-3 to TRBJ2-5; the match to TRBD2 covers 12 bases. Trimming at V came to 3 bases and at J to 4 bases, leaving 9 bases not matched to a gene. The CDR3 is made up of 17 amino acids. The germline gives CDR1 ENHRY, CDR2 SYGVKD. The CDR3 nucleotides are TGTGCCATCAGTGACAGTTCTAGCGGGAGGGGACGAGAGACCCAGTACTTC. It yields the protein CAISDSSSGRGRETQYF.

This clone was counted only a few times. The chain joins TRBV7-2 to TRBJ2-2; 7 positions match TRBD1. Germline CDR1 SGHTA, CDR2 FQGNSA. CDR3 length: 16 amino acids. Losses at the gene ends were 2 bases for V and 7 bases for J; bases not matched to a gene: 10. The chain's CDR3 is CASSLRRTGGFGELFF. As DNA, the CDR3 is TGTGCCAGCAGCTTACGCCGGACAGGTGGATTCGGGGAGCTGTTTTTT.

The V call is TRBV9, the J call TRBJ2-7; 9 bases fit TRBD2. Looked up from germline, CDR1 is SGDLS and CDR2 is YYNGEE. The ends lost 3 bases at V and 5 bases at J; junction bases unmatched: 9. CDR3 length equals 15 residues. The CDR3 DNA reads TGTGCCAGCAGCGGTAGCGGGAGCCTTAATGACGAGCAGTACTTC. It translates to CASSGSGSLNDEQYF.

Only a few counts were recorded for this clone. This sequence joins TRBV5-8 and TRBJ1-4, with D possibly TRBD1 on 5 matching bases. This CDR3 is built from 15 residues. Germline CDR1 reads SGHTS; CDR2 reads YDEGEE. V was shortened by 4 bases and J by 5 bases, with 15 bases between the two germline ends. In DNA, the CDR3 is TGTGCCAGCAGCCGGGGGATAGCGAGCAATGAAAAACTGTTTTTT. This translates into CASSRGIASNEKLFF.

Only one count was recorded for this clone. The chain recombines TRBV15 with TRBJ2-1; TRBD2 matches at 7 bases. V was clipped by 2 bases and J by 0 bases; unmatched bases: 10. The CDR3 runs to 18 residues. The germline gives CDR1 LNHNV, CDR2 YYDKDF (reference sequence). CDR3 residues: CATSRTREGLPSYNEQFF. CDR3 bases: TGTGCCACCAGCAGAACGAGGGAGGGCCTCCCCTCCTACAATGAGCAGTTCTTC.

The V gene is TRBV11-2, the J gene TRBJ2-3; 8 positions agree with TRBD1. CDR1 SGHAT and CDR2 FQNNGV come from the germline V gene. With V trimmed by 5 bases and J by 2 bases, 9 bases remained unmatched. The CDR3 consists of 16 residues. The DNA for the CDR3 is TGTGCCAGCAGCGCTTCAGGGGGCCACCTCACAGATACGCAGTATTTT. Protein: CASSASGGHLTDTQYF.

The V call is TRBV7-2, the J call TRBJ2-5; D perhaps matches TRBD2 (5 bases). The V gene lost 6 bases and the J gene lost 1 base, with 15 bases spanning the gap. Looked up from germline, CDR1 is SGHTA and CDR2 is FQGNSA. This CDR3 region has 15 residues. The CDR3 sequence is CASRLLGRVQETQYF. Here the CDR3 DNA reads TGTGCCAGCAGGCTCCTTGGGCGGGTCCAAGAGACCCAGTACTTC. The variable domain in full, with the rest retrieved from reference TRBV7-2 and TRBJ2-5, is GAGVSQSPSNKVTEKGKDVELRCDPISGHTALYWYRQSLGQGLEFLIYFQGNSAPDKSGLPSDRFSAERTGGSVSTLTIQRTQQEDSAVYLCASRLLGRVQETQYFGPGTRLLVL.

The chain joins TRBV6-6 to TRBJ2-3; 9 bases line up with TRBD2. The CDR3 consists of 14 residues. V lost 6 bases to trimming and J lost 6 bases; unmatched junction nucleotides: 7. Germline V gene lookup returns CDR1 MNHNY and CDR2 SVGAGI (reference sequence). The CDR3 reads CASRALAGSDTQYF. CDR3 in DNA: TGTGCCAGCAGGGCACTAGCGGGCAGCGATACGCAGTATTTT.

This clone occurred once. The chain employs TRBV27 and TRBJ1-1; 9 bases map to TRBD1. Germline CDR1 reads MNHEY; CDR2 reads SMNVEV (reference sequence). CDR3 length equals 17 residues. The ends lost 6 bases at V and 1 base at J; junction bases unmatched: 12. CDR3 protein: CASSKYRDREGNTEAFF. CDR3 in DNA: TGTGCCAGCAGCAAGTACCGGGACAGGGAGGGGAACACTGAAGCTTTCTTT.

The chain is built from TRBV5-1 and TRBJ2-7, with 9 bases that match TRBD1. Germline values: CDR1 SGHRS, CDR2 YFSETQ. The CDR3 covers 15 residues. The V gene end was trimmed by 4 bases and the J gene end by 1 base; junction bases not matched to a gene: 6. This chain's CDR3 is CASSLGTGQSYEQYF. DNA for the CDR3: TGCGCCAGCAGCCTGGGGACAGGGCAATCCTACGAGCAGTACTTC.